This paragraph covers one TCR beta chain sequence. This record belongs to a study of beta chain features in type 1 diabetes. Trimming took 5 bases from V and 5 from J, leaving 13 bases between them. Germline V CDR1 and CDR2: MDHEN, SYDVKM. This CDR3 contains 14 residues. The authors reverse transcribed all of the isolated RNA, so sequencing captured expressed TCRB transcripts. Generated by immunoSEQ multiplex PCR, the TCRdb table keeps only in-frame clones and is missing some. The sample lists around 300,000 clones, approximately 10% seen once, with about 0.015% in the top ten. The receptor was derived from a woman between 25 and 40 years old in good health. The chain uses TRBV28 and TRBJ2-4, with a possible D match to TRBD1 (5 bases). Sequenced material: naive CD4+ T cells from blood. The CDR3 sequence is CASSRDSGQNIQYF. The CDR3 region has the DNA TGTGCCAGCAGTAGAGACAGTGGCCAAAACATTCAGTACTTC. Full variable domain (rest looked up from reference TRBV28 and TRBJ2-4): DVKVTQSSRYLVKRTGEKVFLECVQDMDHENMFWYRQDPGLGLRLIYFSYDVKMKEKGDIPEGYSVSREKKERFSLILESASTNQTSMYLCASSRDSGQNIQYFGAGTRLSVL.